The entry below gives a single T cell receptor (beta chain) sequence along with its context. The assay was immunoSEQ multiplex PCR, and TCRdb's table has in-frame clones only and misses some. The repertoire holds 150,000 to 200,000 clones, with roughly 94% as singletons. The data derive from a study of T cell responses to AZD1222 COVID-19 vaccine. The TCR comes from an adult in good health. This specimen consisted of peripheral blood, obtained on day 0 of AZD1222 vaccination.

This CDR3 reads CATRPQNTGELFF. CDR3 sequence (DNA): TGCGCCACGAGGCCTCAAAACACCGGGGAGCTGTTTTTT. V is TRBV10-1 and J is TRBJ2-2; D unresolved. The CDR3 extends over 13 amino acids. Trimming cost V 10 bases and J 2 bases, with 11 bases left between them. Germline lookup yields CDR1 WNHNN and CDR2 SYGVQD (reference sequence).